Listed below are T cell receptor beta chains from one sample, sequenced in a study of T cell responses to AZD1222 COVID-19 vaccine. The protocol was immunoSEQ multiplex PCR, while the TCRdb copy is restricted to in-frame clones and leaves out a portion. The table records about 260,000 clones, about 92% of them present only once. This specimen was peripheral blood, taken on day 0 of AZD1222 vaccination. These receptors all come from an adult in good health. Each CDR3 is given without its conserved first and last residue. The order of the fields is V gene, clone size, CDR3 protein. The listing skips clone size in some rows; elsewhere it reads once, few, many or a size class.

>TRBV18|once
ASSPGTDNQPQH
>TRBV19|NA
ASSRGQGRTEAF
>TRBV19|NA
ASSIPSSGDTQY
>TRBV6-2/TRBV6-3|NA
ASSYHGTGATKPQH
>TRBV7-9|NA
ASSLGRGAEQF
>TRBV6-5|NA
ASSRDSNNSPLH
>TRBV18|NA
ASSSNYGYT
>TRBV28|NA
ASSPPGPQSYT
>TRBV19|NA
ASRGTRLIDEQF
>TRBV28|NA
ASRSTGPANYGYT
>TRBV19|NA
ATRLAGSTDTQY
>TRBV6-5|NA
ASKGGFSGSYEQY
>TRBV12-3/TRBV12-4|NA
ASKVTGGSPLH
>TRBV3-1/TRBV3-2|NA
ASSQGEAGPPGELF
>TRBV30|few
AWSLGPGEQY
>TRBV11-2|few
ASSLVPGTGELF
>TRBV3-1/TRBV3-2|once
ASSQDGGNEQF
>TRBV28|NA
ASRTGSNQPQH
>TRBV9|NA
ASSQTGMYPPQH
>TRBV5-1|NA
ASSLEGQNYGYT
>TRBV11-2|NA
ASSTRDGYGYT
>TRBV28|NA
ASSARDRGRY
>TRBV27|NA
ASSWTGLQNTEAF
>TRBV9|NA
ASSVGSGSSYEQY
>TRBV27|NA
ASSLSPLADTQY
>TRBV5-1|once
ASSSERGKSLNYGYT
>TRBV3-1/TRBV3-2|NA
ASSQGTGYHEKLF
>TRBV2|NA
ASLQQGASTEAF
>TRBV19|NA
ASSTGIHTEAF
>TRBV7-3|NA
ASSLGQGGTGELF
>TRBV30|NA
AWNPGTGDEKLF
>TRBV7-2|few
ASSLEGGSSYEQY
>TRBV27|NA
ASSRRDLAEQY